Shown below are 25 T cell receptor beta chains from a single sample sequenced in a study of persistence of HIV-infected CD4 T cells. The libraries were made with immunoSEQ version 4 in survey mode. The protocol was immunoSEQ multiplex PCR, while the TCRdb copy is restricted to in-frame clones and leaves out a portion. Of 40,000 to 55,000 clones listed, roughly 90% are singletons. This nonspecific control used anti-CD3/anti-CD28 bead stimulation of CD4+ T cells. Responding CD4+ T cells were sorted by upregulation of both CD40 ligand and CD69. Their recognized antigens are unknown. Sequencing used CD4+ T cells sorted from PBMCs after approximately 20-hour stimulation, obtained from a patient who received antiretroviral therapy. The receptor set was obtained from an adult woman with HIV who was CMV-seropositive.

Remarks on this clone: One end of the junction is discordant with germline, which a read error may explain. This chain joins TRBV4-1 and TRBJ2-2; D perhaps matches TRBD1 (6 bases). CDR1 is MGHRA, CDR2 YSYEKL, per germline. There are 17 residues in the CDR3. The CDR3, as DNA: TGCGTCAGCAGCCAAGGGTCAGGGACACTGAACACCGGGGAGCTGTTTTTT. Protein sequence: CVSSQGSGTLNTGELFF.

CDR3 sequence: CASSARTGANYGYTF. Here the CDR3 DNA reads TGTGCCAGCAGTGCTCGGACAGGGGCTAACTATGGCTACACCTTC. The chain recombines TRBV25-1 with TRBJ1-2, with 9 bases aligning to TRBD1. The germline V gene has CDR1 MGHDK and CDR2 SYGVNS. The junction had 3 bases not matched to a gene; V was cut back by 4 bases and J by 0 bases. This CDR3 is built from 15 residues.

The count of this clone is one. This rearrangement joins TRBV9 to TRBJ1-5; 11 positions agree with TRBD1. V shed 3 bases, J shed 7 bases, and the junction held 3 bases outside the gene matches. Germline loops: CDR1 SGDLS, CDR2 YYNGEE. The CDR3 spans 14 residues. In nucleotides, the CDR3 is TGTGCCAGCAGCGGGGGACAGGGGGACCAGCCCCAGCATTTT. This translates into CASSGGQGDQPQHF.

The rearrangement links TRBV7-2 to TRBJ1-2; no clear D gene. The germline V and J ends were trimmed by 5 bases and 8 bases, with 18 bases remaining between them. The CDR3 totals 14 residues. The germline V gene has CDR1 SGHTA and CDR2 FQGNSA. This CDR3 reads CASSTPGGFWGYTF. DNA of the CDR3: TGTGCCAGCAGCACCCCCGGCGGGTTCTGGGGCTACACCTTC.

The gene calls are TRBV21-1 and TRBJ2-7. TRBV21-1 is a pseudogene segment. CDR3 length equals 13 residues. The CDR3 loop is CASRVRAAYEQYV. CDR3 DNA: TGTGCCAGCAGGGTTCGGGCAGCCTACGAGCAGTACGTC.

The rearrangement links TRBV27 to TRBJ2-3; D may be TRBD1 or TRBD2 (5 bases each). Germline lookup yields CDR1 MNHEY and CDR2 SMNVEV (reference sequence). The CDR3 length is 14 residues. Trimming took off 1 base at V and 2 bases at J, with 7 bases between the two ends. CDR3 protein: CASSLWGNTDTQYF. CDR3 DNA: TGTGCCAGCAGTTTATGGGGGAACACAGATACGCAGTATTTT.

The chain has TRBV23-1 and TRBJ2-7; 9 bases are a match to TRBD1. TRBV23-1 is annotated as an ORF whose role is uncertain. Trimming took 2 bases from V and 3 from J; bases not matched to a gene: 2. The length of the CDR3 is 14 residues. The CDR3 nucleotides read TGCGCCAGCAGTCAAGCGGACAGGGGCTACGAGCAGTACTTC. This translates into CASSQADRGYEQYF.

The V call is TRBV27, the J call TRBJ2-7; a possible D gene is TRBD1 (6 bases). Germline CDR1 is MNHEY and CDR2 is SMNVEV (reference sequence). CDR3 length: 14 residues. V lost 5 bases, J lost 3 bases, and 14 bases lay in between. The chain's CDR3 is CASSRTDRNYEQYF. CDR3 sequence (DNA): TGTGCCAGCAGTCGAACGGACAGAAACTACGAGCAGTACTTC.

The chain employs TRBV29-1 and TRBJ1-2; 7 nucleotides agree with TRBD1. Trimming took 5 bases from V and 5 from J; bases not matched to a gene: 8. Per germline, CDR1 SQVTM and CDR2 ANQGSEA. There are 13 residues in the CDR3. CDR3 protein: CSVQTGVEYGYTF. In nucleotides, the CDR3 is TGCAGCGTTCAAACAGGGGTGGAATATGGCTACACCTTC.

This clone was seen only once. V gene TRBV30 combines with J gene TRBJ1-6, with TRBD1 as a possible D gene (6 bases). The CDR3 sequence is 18 residues long. The V end lost 4 bases, the J end lost 0 bases, and 19 bases lay between the germline ends. The germline gives CDR1 GTSNPN, CDR2 SVGIG (reference sequence). The CDR3, as DNA: TGTGCCTGGATCAAAAAGGGGGGCCGGAGCTCCTATAATTCACCCCTCCACTTT. Translating gives CAWIKKGGRSSYNSPLHF.

The table lists this clone with a count of one. The rearrangement uses TRBV7-2 and TRBJ2-7; 10 bases align to TRBD2. Trimming at V came to 2 bases and at J to 4 bases, leaving 2 bases not matched to a gene. Germline V gene sequence: CDR1 SGHTA, CDR2 FQGNSA. This CDR3 spans 14 amino acids. The CDR3: CASSLSSGGYEQYF. CDR3 in DNA: TGTGCCAGCAGCTTATCTAGCGGGGGTTACGAGCAGTACTTC.

The V gene is TRBV19, the J gene TRBJ1-5, with a tentative D call TRBD1 (6 bases). The CDR3 has 15 amino acids. Germline values: CDR1 LNHDA, CDR2 SQIVND (reference sequence). The V gene lost 8 bases and the J gene lost 5 bases, with 19 bases spanning the gap. The CDR3 nucleotides read TGTGCCAGTCGCCTGACGGCAGGGGCCTATCAGCCCCAGCATTTT. This gives the protein CASRLTAGAYQPQHF. Filled out from reference TRBV19 and TRBJ1-5, the complete variable domain reads DGGITQSPKYLFRKEGQNVTLSCEQNLNHDAMYWYRQDPGQGLRLIYYSQIVNDFQKGDIAEGYSVSREKKESFPLTVTSAQKNPTAFYLCASRLTAGAYQPQHFGDGTRLSIL.

V is TRBV20-1 and J is TRBJ2-3; D might be TRBD1 (5 bases). V lost 3 bases and J lost 1, with 14 bases in between. CDR1 and CDR2 (germline): DFQATT, SNEGSKA (reference sequence). This CDR3 spans 15 amino acids. The DNA for the CDR3 is TGCAGTGCTAGTTCGGGCAGGGTGGGCACAGATACGCAGTATTTT. Its protein product is CSASSGRVGTDTQYF.

This clone was seen once. The CDR3 sequence: CASSIDSSGGQETQYF. The CDR3 DNA reads TGTGCCAGTAGTATAGATTCAAGCGGGGGGCAAGAGACCCAGTACTTC. The gene calls are TRBV19 and TRBJ2-5; 9 positions match TRBD2. Germline assignment: CDR1 LNHDA and CDR2 SQIVND (reference sequence). Trimming took 0 bases from V and 2 from J; bases not matched to a gene: 4. This CDR3 comprises 16 residues.

The chain couples TRBV9 to TRBJ2-3, with TRBD1 identical over 9 bases. With 2 bases clipped from V and 1 base from J, the junction kept 2 bases outside the gene matches. In germline, CDR1 is SGDLS, CDR2 YYNGEE. CDR3 length equals 15 residues. The CDR3 nucleotides read TGTGCCAGCAGCGTTCGGACAGGGGGCACAGATACGCAGTATTTT. It codes for CASSVRTGGTDTQYF.

The gene calls are TRBV18 and TRBJ1-1; unclear D gene. Per the germline V gene, CDR1 is KGHSH and CDR2 is LQKENI. Trimming pared 11 bases from V and 0 bases from J, leaving 13 bases between. There are 13 residues in the CDR3. CDR3 loop: CASTPSMNTEAFF. The DNA for the CDR3 is TGTGCCTCAACCCCTAGCATGAACACTGAAGCTTTCTTT.

The chain employs TRBV19 and TRBJ1-3, with D hard to call. Germline V gene lookup returns CDR1 LNHDA and CDR2 SQIVND (reference sequence). The CDR3 extends over 13 amino acids. Trimming stripped 7 bases from V and 0 bases from J, with 7 bases between. CDR3 bases: TGTGCCAGTACCCGGAACTCTGGAAACACCATATATTTT. Translated: CASTRNSGNTIYF.

Of note for this clone: A junction end diverges from the germline sequence, so it may reflect a read error. Other DNA sequences within the sample encode an identical CDR3. The CDR3 is CASSVAGGGYTGELFF. The CDR3 DNA follows: TGTGCTAGCAGCGTAGCCGGGGGCGGGTACACCGGGGAGCTGTTTTTT. The rearrangement links TRBV9 to TRBJ2-2, with D perhaps matching TRBD1 or TRBD2 (6 bases each). The CDR3 loop spans 16 amino acids. Germline CDR1 SGDLS, CDR2 YYNGEE.

V gene TRBV4-1 combines with J gene TRBJ1-5; no firm D call. The CDR3 runs to 13 residues. Germline loops: CDR1 MGHRA, CDR2 YSYEKL. V gave up 1 base and J gave up 7 bases, with 8 bases separating them. The CDR3 DNA reads as TGCGCCAGCAGCCAAGCGGTGATACAGCCCCAGCATTTT. It specifies CASSQAVIQPQHF.

This clone was seen only a few times. V gene TRBV5-1 combines with J gene TRBJ2-2; 7 bases line up with TRBD1. CDR1 is SGHRS, CDR2 YFSETQ, per germline. The ends lost 4 bases at V and 7 bases at J; junction bases unmatched: 10. The CDR3 is made up of 15 amino acids. CDR3 DNA: TGCGCCAGCAGCCAGGAGACAGGGTCTTACGGGGAGCTGTTTTTT. Translation gives CASSQETGSYGELFF.

The chain combines TRBV21-1 with TRBJ2-7; the table's D gene call, TRBD1, was not cross checked with the DNA. TRBV21-1 is termed a pseudogene. This CDR3 comprises 14 residues. Written as DNA, the CDR3 is TGTGCCAGCAGCAAAGCCGACAGGGAATTTGAGCAGTACGTC. This translates into CASSKADREFEQYV.

This clone was counted a few times. This chain joins TRBV6-5 and TRBJ2-7; no reliable D call. CDR3 length: 13 residues. Germline V lookup: CDR1 MNHEY, CDR2 SVGAGI. V was trimmed by 0 bases and J by 5 bases, leaving 8 bases between them. CDR3 nucleotides: TGTGCCAGCAGTTACTCGAGGCTCCACGAGCAGTACGTC. Its translation: CASSYSRLHEQYV.

The rearrangement uses TRBV19 and TRBJ1-5, with 7 positions matching TRBD1. Trimming cost V 6 bases and J 5 bases; bases outside gene matches: 10. The CDR3 is made up of 15 amino acids. Germline values: CDR1 LNHDA, CDR2 SQIVND (reference sequence). This CDR3 reads CASSLPRGQYQPQHF. CDR3 nucleotide sequence: TGTGCCAGTAGCCTACCGCGGGGACAGTATCAGCCCCAGCATTTT.

The genes are TRBV29-1 and TRBJ1-2; D perhaps matches TRBD1 (6 bases). The CDR3 is 12 residues long. V was cut by 1 base and J by 6 bases, with 9 bases left in between. Germline V CDR1 and CDR2: SQVTM, ANQGSEA. The CDR3 region is CSVEGGGDGYTF. CDR3 sequence (DNA): TGCAGCGTTGAAGGCGGGGGCGATGGCTACACCTTC.

The rearrangement uses TRBV5-1 and TRBJ1-2; TRBD1 is a possible D gene (5 bases). The CDR3 length is 13 residues. Trimming pared 3 bases from V and 8 bases from J, leaving 14 bases between. Germline V gives CDR1 SGHRS, CDR2 YFSETQ. In nucleotides, the CDR3 is TGCGCCAGCAGCTCCGGATACGGGGGAGGCTACACCTTC. This encodes CASSSGYGGGYTF.